The T cell receptor beta chain under discussion was sequenced for a study of somatic mutations in cytotoxic T cells in rheumatoid arthritis. As for this clone: The antigen remains undetermined.

Study conclusions and caveats: Comparison of CD8+ T-cell clonality between rheumatoid arthritis patients and age-matched healthy controls yielded no significant difference. An age-related increase in CD8+ clonality was seen in rheumatoid arthritis patients but not in healthy controls. No antigen targets were known for the expanded CD8+ clones.

TCRdb's table, derived via immunoSEQ multiplex PCR, lists solely in-frame clones and lacks some. Of about 30,000 clones in the sample, 82% are singletons; the top ten hold 7.5% to 9.5%. The V end lost 3 bases, the J end lost 4 bases, and 12 bases lay between the germline ends. The germline CDR1 and CDR2 sequences are LNHDA and SQIVND (reference sequence). The CDR3 has 14 amino acids. The sample was CD8+ T cells sorted from blood. The chain recombines TRBV19 with TRBJ1-1; possible D gene TRBD1, 5 bases. The clonotype originates from an adult with rheumatoid arthritis. As DNA, the CDR3 is TGTGCCAGTAGTATGAGGCTGACAGTCACTGAAGCTTTCTTT. This sequence encodes CASSMRLTVTEAFF.